These 28 T cell receptor beta chains share one sample of origin, sequenced in a study of control samples from healthy donors and cancer patients. The repertoire was sequenced with immunoSEQ multiplex PCR; TCRdb's copy has only in-frame clones and lacks some. The sample lists 150,000 to 200,000 clones; 90% to 95% were seen once. Sequencing was done on a sample of blood. The origin of the receptors is a young woman in good health.

The chain combines TRBV7-2 with TRBJ2-3; 11 positions agree with TRBD2. V trimming: 3 bases; J trimming: 4 bases; junction bases outside the gene matches: 3. CDR3 length equals 15 residues. Germline V lookup: CDR1 SGHTA, CDR2 FQGNSA. The CDR3 is CASSFSGGASDTQYF. CDR3 coding DNA: TGTGCCAGCAGCTTTAGCGGGGGGGCGTCAGATACGCAGTATTTT.

The gene calls are TRBV7-9 and TRBJ2-5; D gene uncertain. The CDR3 consists of 12 residues. Trimming took 1 base from V and 7 from J, leaving 7 bases between them. Germline V gene sequence: CDR1 SEHNR, CDR2 FQNEAQ (reference sequence). CDR3 region: CASSLGSGTQYF. CDR3 DNA: TGTGCCAGCAGCTTAGGCAGTGGGACCCAGTACTTC.

This chain connects TRBV6-5 to TRBJ1-3; no clear D gene. Per the germline V gene, CDR1 is MNHEY and CDR2 is SVGAGI. This CDR3 contains 15 residues. V was shortened by 2 bases and J by 4 bases, with 12 bases between the two germline ends. The CDR3 region has the DNA TGTGCCAGCAGTTACCTCCGAGCGGGAGGAAACACCATATATTTT. This codes for CASSYLRAGGNTIYF.

J is TRBJ2-5 and V is TRBV10-3; possible D gene TRBD1, 6 bases. Per germline, CDR1 ENHRY and CDR2 SYGVKD. V was shortened by 0 bases and J by 5 bases, with 19 bases between the two germline ends. The CDR3 covers 17 residues. The CDR3 bases are TGTGCCATCAGTGAGTCGAAGGTCGCAGGGACAAGGGAGACCCAGTACTTC. Protein product: CAISESKVAGTRETQYF.

The J gene is TRBJ1-3, the V gene TRBV6-5; no clear D. The CDR3 sequence is 14 residues long. V shed 4 bases and J shed 2 bases, with 9 bases lying between them. Per germline, CDR1 MNHEY and CDR2 SVGAGI. CDR3 protein: CASSSGIAGNTIYF. The CDR3 coding sequence is TGTGCCAGCAGTTCGGGGATTGCTGGAAACACCATATATTTT.

The gene calls are TRBV19 and TRBJ2-1; 10 bases fit TRBD1. Per germline, CDR1 LNHDA and CDR2 SQIVND (reference sequence). This CDR3 is 17 amino acids long. With V trimmed by 5 bases and J by 1 base, 8 bases remained unmatched. For the CDR3, the DNA is TGTGCCAGTAGTCGTCCCCGGGACAGGGGTTCCTACAATGAGCAGTTCTTC. It yields the protein CASSRPRDRGSYNEQFF.

V is TRBV15 and J is TRBJ2-2, with TRBD2 matching 7 bases. V lost 8 bases and J lost 0; bases outside the gene matches: 9. The CDR3 spans 16 residues. The germline V gene encodes CDR1 LNHNV and CDR2 YYDKDF (reference sequence). CDR3 sequence reads: CATAILGGANTGELFF. CDR3 in DNA: TGTGCCACCGCTATTTTGGGGGGGGCGAACACCGGGGAGCTGTTTTTT. The complete variable domain, with remaining parts taken from reference TRBV15 and TRBJ2-2, reads DAMVIQNPRYQVTQFGKPVTLSCSQTLNHNVMYWYQQKSSQAPKLLFHYYDKDFNNEADTPDNFQSRRPNTSFCFLDIRSPGLGDTAMYLCATAILGGANTGELFFGEGSRLTVL.

This chain connects TRBV11-2 to TRBJ2-7, with 7 bases that match TRBD2. With 5 bases clipped from V and 2 bases from J, the junction kept 3 bases outside the gene matches. This CDR3 is 13 amino acids long. Germline V CDR1 and CDR2: SGHAT, FQNNGV. CDR3 region: CASSPGTTYEQYF. In DNA, the CDR3 is TGTGCCAGCAGCCCCGGGACTACCTACGAGCAGTACTTC.

This chain links TRBV28 with TRBJ1-5, with no clear D. From germline, CDR1 is MDHEN and CDR2 SYDVKM. The CDR3 consists of 15 residues. Between the trimmed V and J ends, which lost 3 bases and 0 bases, there was a span of 9 bases. The CDR3 protein is CASSLSVNSNQPQHF. The CDR3 DNA sequence: TGTGCCAGCAGTTTGTCCGTAAATAGCAATCAGCCCCAGCATTTT.

The gene calls are TRBV6-6 and TRBJ1-5; no reliable D call. The V gene's germline CDR1 is MNHNY and CDR2 SVGAGI (reference sequence). This CDR3 region has 14 residues. The V end was cut by 6 bases, the J end by 4 bases, with 13 bases between. The CDR3 sequence: CASSHQAGNQPQHF. The CDR3 DNA follows: TGTGCCAGCAGCCACCAGGCTGGGAATCAGCCCCAGCATTTT.

This chain connects TRBV2 to TRBJ1-1; 8 positions agree with TRBD1. The CDR3 loop spans 14 amino acids. Germline V gene data show CDR1 as SNHLY and CDR2 as FYNNEI. J gave up 7 bases and V 5 bases, and 9 bases lay outside the gene matches. CDR3 sequence (DNA): TGTGCCAGCAGTAAATCAGGGGGCGGGCGTGAAGCTTTCTTT. It encodes CASSKSGGGREAFF. Looking up the rest from reference TRBV2 and TRBJ1-1 gives the full variable domain: EPEVTQTPSHQVTQMGQEVILRCVPISNHLYFYWYRQILGQKVEFLVSFYNNEISEKSEIFDDQFSVERPDGSNFTLKIRSTKLEDSAMYFCASSKSGGGREAFFGQGTRLTVV.

This rearrangement joins TRBV11-2 to TRBJ2-5; 9 nucleotides agree with TRBD1. In germline, CDR1 is SGHAT, CDR2 FQNNGV. The CDR3 loop spans 19 amino acids. Germline trimming cut 5 bases from V and 5 bases from J; bases unmatched to any gene: 21. The CDR3 reads CASSQRWAGTGILRETQYF. CDR3 bases: TGTGCCAGCAGCCAACGATGGGCCGGGACAGGGATTTTGAGGGAGACCCAGTACTTC. Variable domain in full (rest from reference TRBV11-2 and TRBJ2-5): EAGVAQSPRYKIIEKRQSVAFWCNPISGHATLYWYQQILGQGPKLLIQFQNNGVVDDSQLPKDRFSAERLKGVDSTLKIQPAKLEDSAVYLCASSQRWAGTGILRETQYFGPGTRLLVL.

The chain links TRBV3-1 (or the pseudogene TRBV3-2) to TRBJ2-7; D is unclear. From germline, CDR1 is LGHDT and CDR2 YNNKEL (reference sequence). The CDR3 runs to 11 residues. The germline V and J ends were trimmed by 4 bases and 0 bases, with 1 base remaining between them. CDR3 bases: TGTGCCAGCAGCCGCTCCTACGAGCAGTACTTC. It yields the protein CASSRSYEQYF.

This clone came up a few times. The V gene is TRBV7-9, the J gene TRBJ2-7, with no clear D. Germline CDR1 is SEHNR and CDR2 is FQNEAQ (reference sequence). The CDR3 runs 17 residues. V gave up 5 bases and J gave up 0 bases, with 20 bases separating them. The chain's CDR3 is CASSDLEWRNSSYEQYF. The CDR3 region has the DNA TGTGCCAGCAGCGACCTGGAATGGCGAAACAGCTCCTACGAGCAGTACTTC.

V and J are TRBV13 and TRBJ1-2, with 10 bases matching TRBD1. This CDR3 is 15 amino acids long. Germline V lookup: CDR1 PRHDT, CDR2 FYEKMQ (reference sequence). The V segment lost 5 bases and the J segment 4 bases; nucleotides outside the gene matches: 7. The CDR3 is CASSTRRQGAYGYTF. The DNA for the CDR3 is TGTGCCAGCAGCACCAGACGACAGGGGGCCTATGGCTACACCTTC.

The chain links TRBV2 to TRBJ2-1; TRBD1 aligns across 9 bases. V was clipped by 6 bases and J by 6 bases; unmatched bases: 6. CDR1 and CDR2 (germline): SNHLY, FYNNEI. The CDR3 spans 14 residues. The CDR3 DNA is TGTGCCAGCAGACCCGGGACAGGGATCAATGAGCAGTTCTTC. Its protein is CASRPGTGINEQFF.

This chain connects TRBV5-1 to TRBJ2-2; TRBD1 matches 9 bases. CDR3 length: 15 residues. CDR1 is SGHRS and CDR2 is YFSETQ in the germline V gene. The J segment lost 5 bases and the V segment lost 4 bases, leaving 6 bases of the junction unmatched. In DNA, the CDR3 is TGCGCCAGCAGCCGGGACAGGGACCAGACCGGGGAGCTGTTTTTT. Amino acids: CASSRDRDQTGELFF.

The chain links TRBV11-2 to TRBJ2-5; D tentatively fits TRBD1 or TRBD2 (5 bases each). CDR3 length: 15 residues. Germline-derived CDR1 and CDR2 are SGHAT and FQNNGV. Between the trimmed V and J ends, which lost 1 base and 1 base, there was a span of 10 bases. The CDR3 DNA is TGTGCCAGCAGCTTAGGGTTTGGGACCCAAGAGACCCAGTACTTC. Translation gives CASSLGFGTQETQYF.

The rearrangement uses TRBV11-3 and TRBJ2-2; D possibly uses TRBD1 or TRBD2 (5 bases each). Looked up from germline, CDR1 is SGHNT and CDR2 is YENEEA. With 5 bases removed from V and 5 bases from J, the gap between germline ends came to 15 bases. CDR3 length equals 15 residues. Written as DNA, the CDR3 is TGTGCCAGCAGCCTGGAGCTTGGGGGAACCGGGGAGCTGTTTTTT. This encodes CASSLELGGTGELFF.

The rearrangement joins TRBV6-5 to TRBJ1-4; D possibly corresponds to TRBD1 (6 bases). Germline lookup yields CDR1 MNHEY and CDR2 SVGAGI. The CDR3 loop spans 15 amino acids. Trimming stripped 7 bases from V and 3 bases from J, with 15 bases between. The CDR3 here is CASTVPNRANEKLFF. DNA for the CDR3: TGTGCCAGCACTGTACCTAACAGGGCTAATGAAAAACTGTTTTTT.

The V and J genes are TRBV28 and TRBJ2-1; D not resolved. The CDR3 runs 14 residues. The germline CDR1 and CDR2 sequences are MDHEN and SYDVKM. Between the trimmed V and J ends, which lost 3 bases and 3 bases, there was a span of 9 bases. The CDR3 DNA reads TGTGCCAGCAGTTTGGACCCCCTCTACAATGAGCAGTTCTTC. It codes for CASSLDPLYNEQFF.

The chain carries TRBV5-1 and TRBJ1-1; 10 bases are a match to TRBD1. CDR3 length: 15 residues. Trimming took 0 bases from V and 5 from J; bases not matched to a gene: 4. Germline CDR1 and CDR2: SGHRS and YFSETQ. The CDR3: CASSLDGTGDTEAFF. The CDR3 DNA reads as TGCGCCAGCAGCTTGGATGGGACAGGGGATACTGAAGCTTTCTTT. Variable domain in full (rest from reference TRBV5-1 and TRBJ1-1): KAGVTQTPRYLIKTRGQQVTLSCSPISGHRSVSWYQQTPGQGLQFLFEYFSETQRNKGNFPGRFSGRQFSNSRSEMNVSTLELGDSALYLCASSLDGTGDTEAFFGQGTRLTVV.

V and J are TRBV15 and TRBJ1-2; D is unresolved. Germline loops: CDR1 LNHNV, CDR2 YYDKDF (reference sequence). The V gene lost 3 bases and the J gene lost 9 bases, with 17 bases spanning the gap. The CDR3 loop spans 14 amino acids. CDR3 region: CATSSDLSPGSYTF. The CDR3 DNA is TGTGCCACCAGCAGCGACCTTTCCCCGGGAAGCTACACCTTC.

The chain is built from TRBV5-6 and TRBJ2-1; TRBD2 agrees at 8 bases. This CDR3 contains 15 residues. The germline CDR1 and CDR2 sequences are SGHDT and YYEEEE. V gave up 1 base and J gave up 4 bases; unmatched junction bases: 4. The CDR3 nucleotides are TGTGCCAGCAGCTTGCGCGGGAGGCCTTACAATGAGCAGTTCTTC. Translating it yields CASSLRGRPYNEQFF. The full variable domain, with the rest looked up from reference TRBV5-6 and TRBJ2-1, is DAGVTQSPTHLIKTRGQQVTLRCSPKSGHDTVSWYQQALGQGPQFIFQYYEEEERQRGNFPDRFSGHQFPNYSSELNVNALLLGDSALYLCASSLRGRPYNEQFFGPGTRLTVL.

The rearrangement links TRBV25-1 to TRBJ1-2; TRBD1 matches at 9 bases. Germline CDR1 reads MGHDK; CDR2 reads SYGVNS. J was trimmed by 5 bases and V by 3 bases; bases with no gene match: 1. The CDR3 loop spans 13 amino acids. The CDR3 sequence: CASSETGGYGYTF. The CDR3 nucleotides read TGTGCCAGCAGTGAGACAGGGGGGTATGGCTACACCTTC.

The chain recombines TRBV7-9 with TRBJ2-3; D unresolved. Trimming pared 1 base from V and 0 bases from J, leaving 5 bases between. Looked up from germline, CDR1 is SEHNR and CDR2 is FQNEAQ (reference sequence). The length of the CDR3 is 14 residues. The CDR3 nucleotides are TGTGCCAGCAGCTTAGGGGTGAGCACAGATACGCAGTATTTT. This translates into CASSLGVSTDTQYF. The full variable domain, its missing parts supplied by reference TRBV7-9 and TRBJ2-3, is DTGVSQNPRHKITKRGQNVTFRCDPISEHNRLYWYRQTLGQGPEFLTYFQNEAQLEKSRLLSDRFSAERPKGSFSTLEIQRTEQGDSAMYLCASSLGVSTDTQYFGPGTRLTVL.

This sequence joins TRBV24-1 and TRBJ2-1, with TRBD1 as a possible D gene (6 bases). V shed 4 bases and J shed 1 base, with 13 bases lying between them. There are 16 residues in the CDR3. Germline V gene sequence: CDR1 KGHDR, CDR2 SFDVKD. CDR3 residues: CATSDRAQGSYNEQFF. DNA for the CDR3: TGTGCCACCAGTGACCGGGCCCAGGGGTCCTACAATGAGCAGTTCTTC.

Here the CDR3 reads CASSLLVGTVNTEAFF. Here the CDR3 DNA reads TGTGCCAGCAGCTTATTGGTGGGGACGGTGAACACTGAAGCTTTCTTT. The chain couples TRBV7-8 to TRBJ1-1, with a tentative D call TRBD1 (5 bases). CDR1 SGHVS and CDR2 FQNEAQ come from the germline V gene. The CDR3 has 16 residues. V gave up 2 bases and J gave up 0 bases, with 13 bases separating them.